Shown below are 8 T cell receptor beta chains from a single sample sequenced in a study of blood T cell repertoires in COVID-19. This table comes from immunoSEQ multiplex PCR, and its TCRdb copy is limited to in-frame clones, with some not included. The sample has around 47,000 clones; around 70% are singletons. The material sequenced was peripheral blood. The source is an elderly man with acute or convalescent COVID-19.

The V gene is TRBV28, the J gene TRBJ1-2; D gene unclear. This CDR3 has 12 amino acids. Germline V gene data show CDR1 as MDHEN and CDR2 as SYDVKM. Between the trimmed V and J ends, which lost 7 bases and 5 bases, there was a span of 11 bases. In DNA form, the CDR3 reads TGTGCCAGCACGCAAGGAGTTTATGGCTACACCTTC. Translation gives CASTQGVYGYTF.

The genes are TRBV18 and TRBJ1-4, with D perhaps TRBD1 (6 bases). V lost 3 bases, J lost 5 bases, and 13 bases lay in between. The CDR3 is 15 residues long. CDR1 is KGHSH, CDR2 LQKENI, per germline. Written as DNA, the CDR3 is TGTGCCAGCTCACCCTCAACAGGGTCCAATGAAAAACTGTTTTTT. Its translation is CASSPSTGSNEKLFF.

V usage is TRBV15 and J usage is TRBJ2-7, with D possibly matching TRBD1 (6 bases). The CDR3 runs to 13 residues. Germline V CDR1 and CDR2: LNHNV, YYDKDF (reference sequence). V was clipped by 6 bases and J by 0 bases, with 9 bases between them. CDR3 DNA sequence: TGTGCCACCAGACAGGGAAGCTCCTACGAGCAGTACTTC. Its protein product is CATRQGSSYEQYF.

The chain carries TRBV5-6 and TRBJ1-5; TRBD1 agrees at 8 bases. Germline V CDR1 and CDR2: SGHDT, YYEEEE. CDR3 length equals 16 residues. The trim removed 2 bases at V and 3 bases at J, leaving 7 bases unmatched. The CDR3 is CASSFGTGGYNQPQHF. In nucleotides, the CDR3 is TGTGCCAGCAGCTTCGGCACAGGGGGGTACAATCAGCCCCAGCATTTT.

The V gene is TRBV30, the J gene TRBJ2-1; tentative D call: TRBD2 (6 bases). V was clipped by 8 bases and J by 6 bases, with 20 bases between them. The length of the CDR3 is 14 residues. From germline, CDR1 is GTSNPN and CDR2 SVGIG (reference sequence). The CDR3 loop is CAALGAGPSNEQFF. The CDR3 region has the DNA TGTGCCGCCCTAGGAGCGGGTCCTTCCAATGAGCAGTTCTTC.

The J gene is TRBJ2-3, the V gene TRBV21-1; the table's D call of TRBD2 was not tested on the DNA. TRBV21-1 is designated a pseudogene. There are 16 residues in the CDR3. The CDR3 coding sequence is TGTGCCAGCAGCAAAGGCGGGATGGAGGAGCCAGATACGCAGTATTTT. It yields the protein CASSKGGMEEPDTQYF.

The chain is built from TRBV4-1 and TRBJ1-5, with 9 bases aligning to TRBD1. There are 18 residues in the CDR3. Germline CDR1 and CDR2: MGHRA and YSYEKL. V lost 0 bases and J lost 4; bases outside the gene matches: 10. CDR3 in DNA: TGCGCCAGCAGCCAAGAGACCGGGACAGGGATTGGAAATCAGCCCCAGCATTTT. Translating it yields CASSQETGTGIGNQPQHF.

The CDR3 DNA sequence: TGTGCCAGCAGCTTAGGAGGGCAGACCCAGTACTTC. Encoded protein: CASSLGGQTQYF. The rearrangement links TRBV11-2 to TRBJ2-5; a possible D gene is TRBD2 (5 bases). Germline assignment: CDR1 SGHAT and CDR2 FQNNGV. This CDR3 contains 12 residues. The V gene lost 1 base and the J gene lost 6 bases, with 6 bases spanning the gap.